The 29 T cell receptor beta chains presented below share a single source sample, sequenced in a study of cytomegalovirus exposure and HLA in healthy donors. Use of 60 Vbeta and 13 Jbeta primers characterized the PCR. Method: immunoSEQ multiplex PCR; TCRdb's copy keeps in-frame clones and lacks some. Of about 130,000 clones listed, around 72% were seen once; the top ten hold around 1.8%. Material: PBMCs. The receptors were gathered from a woman in her thirties or forties in good health and CMV-seronegative.

This clone was observed once. This chain joins TRBV6-5 and TRBJ1-2, with 9 bases that match TRBD1. Per germline, CDR1 MNHEY and CDR2 SVGAGI. CDR3 length equals 13 residues. V trimming: 7 bases; J trimming: 4 bases; junction bases outside the gene matches: 4. The CDR3 here is CASKLTGGYGYTF. Written as DNA, the CDR3 is TGTGCCAGCAAATTGACAGGGGGCTATGGCTACACCTTC.

This clone has just a few counts. The rearrangement uses TRBV5-6 and TRBJ2-5; TRBD2 is a possible D gene (5 bases). The CDR3 is 13 amino acids. V was trimmed by 3 bases and J by 5 bases, leaving 11 bases between them. Germline V gene lookup returns CDR1 SGHDT and CDR2 YYEEEE. This CDR3 reads CASSWQEEETQYF. CDR3 bases: TGTGCCAGCAGCTGGCAGGAGGAGGAGACCCAGTACTTC.

This clone appeared a single time. This chain uses TRBV5-6 with TRBJ2-5; 10 positions agree with TRBD1. The CDR3 has 16 amino acids. V shed 4 bases, J shed 3 bases, and the junction held 9 bases outside the gene matches. In germline, CDR1 is SGHDT, CDR2 YYEEEE. The CDR3 region has the DNA TGTGCCAGCAGCCAACCGGGACAGGGGTTGGAAGAGACCCAGTACTTC. Protein: CASSQPGQGLEETQYF.

V and J are TRBV13 and TRBJ1-1; 7 bases line up with TRBD1. Unmatched junction bases numbered 5, after V lost 9 bases and J lost 1 base. Germline loops: CDR1 PRHDT, CDR2 FYEKMQ (reference sequence). The CDR3 totals 13 residues. The chain's CDR3 is CASAGQPNTEAFF. The CDR3 DNA sequence: TGTGCCAGTGCGGGACAGCCGAACACTGAAGCTTTCTTT.

The chain carries TRBV5-4 and TRBJ1-2; D is unresolved. The CDR3 extends over 13 amino acids. Between the trimmed V and J ends, which lost 3 bases and 4 bases, there was a span of 10 bases. CDR1 and CDR2 (germline): SGHNT, YYREEE (reference sequence). CDR3 sequence (DNA): TGTGCCAGCAGCTCCACTACTGTCTATGGCTACACCTTC. Translated: CASSSTTVYGYTF.

The CDR3 reads CASSLGVPSEQFF. CDR3 bases: TGTGCCAGCAGCTTAGGAGTCCCCTCGGAGCAGTTCTTC. J is TRBJ2-1 and V is TRBV11-3; D unclear. CDR1 SGHNT and CDR2 YENEEA come from the germline V gene. The V gene lost 1 base and the J gene lost 10 bases, with 11 bases spanning the gap. The CDR3 extends over 13 amino acids.

The chain recombines TRBV28 with TRBJ2-5; 11 nucleotides agree with TRBD1. The J call may be incorrect, as the DNA end agrees better with TRBJ2-7. CDR1 and CDR2 (germline): MDHEN, SYDVKM. There are 16 residues in the CDR3. Written as DNA, the CDR3 is TGTGCCAGCAGTTTACATGGGACAGGGGGTGTTTACGAGCAGTACTTC. This codes for CASSLHGTGGVYEQYF.

V gene TRBV6-1 combines with J gene TRBJ1-1; D is possibly TRBD1 (5 bases). The length of the CDR3 is 14 residues. The V gene's germline CDR1 is MNHNS and CDR2 SASEGT. Trimming left V 6 bases short and J 1 base short, with 12 bases between. This CDR3 is CASSGDFSNTEAFF. Here the CDR3 DNA reads TGTGCCAGCAGCGGGGACTTTTCGAACACTGAAGCTTTCTTT.

J is TRBJ1-2 and V is TRBV9; 9 nucleotides match TRBD1. The germline V gene has CDR1 SGDLS and CDR2 YYNGEE. The V segment lost 3 bases and the J segment 6 bases; nucleotides outside the gene matches: 15. The CDR3 consists of 17 residues. The CDR3 DNA follows: TGTGCCAGCAGCGCTAGAACCGGGACAGGGTTTTTTGATGGCTACACCTTC. Its protein product is CASSARTGTGFFDGYTF. The variable domain in full, with the rest retrieved from reference TRBV9 and TRBJ1-2, is DSGVTQTPKHLITATGQRVTLRCSPRSGDLSVYWYQQSLDQGLQFLIQYYNGEERAKGNILERFSAQQFPDLHSELNLSSLELGDSALYFCASSARTGTGFFDGYTFGSGTRLTVV.

This chain joins TRBV2 and TRBJ2-5, with 8 positions matching TRBD1. Per the germline V gene, CDR1 is SNHLY and CDR2 is FYNNEI. CDR3 length: 11 residues. Trimming removed 8 bases from V and 5 bases from J; junction bases left unmatched: 1. The CDR3 DNA sequence: TGTGCCAGCCGACAGGGGGAGACCCAGTACTTC. Protein product: CASRQGETQYF.

V gene TRBV7-8 combines with J gene TRBJ2-2; the match to TRBD1 covers 7 bases. Germline V gives CDR1 SGHVS, CDR2 FQNEAQ. There are 14 residues in the CDR3. The V gene end was trimmed by 2 bases and the J gene end by 5 bases; junction bases not matched to a gene: 2. The CDR3, as DNA: TGTGCCAGCAGCTTAATGACAGGGACCGGGGAGCTGTTTTTT. Translated: CASSLMTGTGELFF.

The genes are TRBV19 and TRBJ2-6; 10 bases map to TRBD1. The CDR3 totals 17 residues. Germline CDR1 is LNHDA and CDR2 is SQIVND (reference sequence). Germline trimming cut 6 bases from V and 2 bases from J; bases unmatched to any gene: 7. CDR3 in amino acids: CASRGTGVFTGANVLTF. CDR3 DNA sequence: TGTGCCAGTAGGGGGACAGGGGTGTTCACTGGGGCCAACGTCCTGACTTTC.

In the case of this clone: The junction differs from germline at one of its ends, possibly a read error. This chain connects TRBV2 to TRBJ2-6, with D possibly matching TRBD2 (6 bases). Germline CDR1 is SNHLY and CDR2 is FYNNEI. This CDR3 region has 16 residues. CDR3 loop: CASSEFRGTGANGLTF. CDR3 sequence (DNA): TGTGCCAGCAGTGAATTCCGAGGGACTGGGGCCAACGGCCTGACTTTC.

The chain carries TRBV10-3 and TRBJ2-7, with D perhaps TRBD2 (5 bases). V was trimmed by 10 bases and J by 7 bases, leaving 20 bases between them. Per the germline V gene, CDR1 is ENHRY and CDR2 is SYGVKD. The CDR3 is 13 residues long. CDR3 nucleotide sequence: TGTGCCAGTTACTCTGGGCCGCCGGGGGAGCAGTACTTC. Translating it yields CASYSGPPGEQYF.

The J gene is TRBJ2-6, the V gene TRBV6-5; no firm D call. Germline V gene lookup returns CDR1 MNHEY and CDR2 SVGAGI. V was pared by 2 bases and J by 0 bases, with 8 bases between. The CDR3 length is 16 residues. The CDR3 DNA follows: TGTGCCAGCAGTTACGACACGACCTCTGGGGCCAACGTCCTGACTTTC. Residues: CASSYDTTSGANVLTF.

V is TRBV27 and J is TRBJ2-7; TRBD1 matches at 9 bases. CDR1 is MNHEY and CDR2 is SMNVEV in the germline V gene (reference sequence). J lost 6 bases, V lost 4 bases, and 7 bases had no gene match. The CDR3 has 14 residues. The DNA of the CDR3 is TGTGCCAGCAGTTCAGGACAGGGGATCGGCGAGCAGTACTTC. Protein product: CASSSGQGIGEQYF.

The DNA for the CDR3 is TGTGCCAGTAGACCAAGGGGCGGGGAGCTGTTTTTT. It codes for CASRPRGGELFF. This sequence joins TRBV19 and TRBJ2-2; weak D call: TRBD1 (5 bases). Trimming took 6 bases from V and 7 from J, leaving 9 bases between them. The germline gives CDR1 LNHDA, CDR2 SQIVND (reference sequence). This CDR3 has 12 amino acids.

V gene TRBV5-1 combines with J gene TRBJ2-1; 9 bases fit TRBD2. There are 17 residues in the CDR3. After removal of 3 bases from V and 8 bases from J, the junction contained 15 bases not matched to a gene. Germline CDR1 and CDR2: SGHRS and YFSETQ. CDR3 nucleotide sequence: TGCGCCAGCAGCTCAGGATTCGCGGGGGGGCTGCCCGATGAGCAGTTCTTC. Residues: CASSSGFAGGLPDEQFF.

As concerns this clone: An end of the junction differs from the germline gene, which may be a read error. This sequence joins TRBV7-9 and TRBJ2-7; possible D gene TRBD2, 5 bases. Per the germline V gene, CDR1 is SEHNR and CDR2 is FQNEAQ (reference sequence). The CDR3 runs 15 residues. CDR3 loop: CSSSLGSSRGYEQYF. Here the CDR3 DNA reads TGTTCCAGCAGCTTAGGGTCCAGCCGGGGTTACGAGCAGTACTTC. Full variable domain (rest looked up from reference TRBV7-9 and TRBJ2-7): DTGVSQNPRHKITKRGQNVTFRCDPISEHNRLYWYRQTLGQGPEFLTYFQNEAQLEKSRLLSDRFSAERPKGSFSTLEIQRTEQGDSAMYLCSSSLGSSRGYEQYFGPGTRLTVT.

This clone was seen only once. This rearrangement joins TRBV9 to TRBJ1-2; D possibly corresponds to TRBD1 (5 bases). Deletions cut 0 bases from V and 5 bases from J, with 14 bases between. CDR1 SGDLS and CDR2 YYNGEE come from the germline V gene. The length of the CDR3 is 15 residues. CDR3 DNA: TGTGCCAGCAGCGTAGAGGGGTGGGGGGAATATGGCTACACCTTC. This gives the protein CASSVEGWGEYGYTF.

This chain joins TRBV13 and TRBJ1-4, with unresolved D. The CDR3 has 13 amino acids. The V and J ends lost 0 bases and 6 bases respectively, with 5 bases between them. Germline V gene sequence: CDR1 PRHDT, CDR2 FYEKMQ (reference sequence). CDR3 loop: CASSLGADEKLFF. The DNA of the CDR3 is TGTGCCAGCAGCTTAGGGGCAGATGAAAAACTGTTTTTT.

This rearrangement joins TRBV2 to TRBJ2-7; 8 bases fit TRBD2. This CDR3 has 15 residues. After removal of 3 bases from V and 0 bases from J, the junction contained 4 bases not matched to a gene. The germline V gene encodes CDR1 SNHLY and CDR2 FYNNEI. CDR3 nucleotides: TGTGCCAGCAGTGAGCTTAGCGGGATCTCCTACGAGCAGTACTTC. It yields the protein CASSELSGISYEQYF.

There are a few counts of this clone. The chain uses TRBV9 and TRBJ2-2, with D possibly matching TRBD1 (5 bases). Germline-derived CDR1 and CDR2 are SGDLS and YYNGEE. V was clipped by 0 bases and J by 3 bases, with 9 bases between them. CDR3 length: 15 residues. The CDR3 here is CASSVVGVHTGELFF. CDR3 nucleotides: TGTGCCAGCAGCGTAGTAGGGGTGCACACCGGGGAGCTGTTTTTT.

This clone showed up just once. The chain combines TRBV6-1 with TRBJ1-2; no clear D. The CDR3 runs to 15 residues. Trimming pared 2 bases from V and 4 bases from J, leaving 14 bases between. In germline, CDR1 is MNHNS, CDR2 SASEGT. The CDR3 DNA is TGTGCCAGCAGTGAATGGGTGAGGCAGTCCTATGGCTACACCTTC. Protein: CASSEWVRQSYGYTF.

This clone was seen many times. The gene calls are TRBV6-1 and TRBJ2-5; no firm D call. Trimming removed 8 bases from V and 2 bases from J, with 9 bases in between. The CDR3 spans 12 residues. The germline V gene has CDR1 MNHNS and CDR2 SASEGT. Here the CDR3 DNA reads TGTGCCAGCGGGCGTCCGCAAGAGACCCAGTACTTC. Translating gives CASGRPQETQYF.

This clone came up once. The J gene is TRBJ1-1, the V gene TRBV18, with D tentatively TRBD1 (5 bases). Germline V gene data show CDR1 as KGHSH and CDR2 as LQKENI. CDR3 length: 15 amino acids. V was trimmed by 0 bases and J by 4 bases, leaving 12 bases between them. The CDR3 region is CASSPPAQGGTEAFF. CDR3 DNA sequence: TGTGCCAGCTCACCACCGGCGCAGGGCGGCACTGAAGCTTTCTTT.

This clone was observed a few times. The V and J genes are TRBV9 and TRBJ1-6, with 12 bases fitting TRBD1. Trimming at V came to 3 bases and at J to 7 bases, leaving 8 bases not matched to a gene. Germline V CDR1 and CDR2: SGDLS, YYNGEE. The length of the CDR3 is 17 residues. The CDR3 reads CASSASGTGGVNSPLHF. The CDR3 DNA reads TGTGCCAGCAGCGCCAGTGGGACAGGGGGCGTGAATTCACCCCTCCACTTT.

This chain joins TRBV30 and TRBJ2-7; maybe TRBD2 (5 bases). This CDR3 is built from 12 residues. The germline V gene has CDR1 GTSNPN and CDR2 SVGIG (reference sequence). The CDR3 region is CAAGGETYEQYF. Here the CDR3 DNA reads TGTGCGGCAGGAGGAGAAACCTACGAGCAGTACTTC.

This clone occurred once. The chain links TRBV7-9 to TRBJ1-2; D is perhaps TRBD1 (5 bases). The CDR3 loop spans 15 amino acids. V lost 7 bases to trimming and J lost 3 bases, with 18 bases between them. The germline CDR1 and CDR2 sequences are SEHNR and FQNEAQ (reference sequence). CDR3: CASTFTPGYDYGYTF. The CDR3, as DNA: TGTGCCAGCACCTTCACCCCAGGGTATGACTATGGCTACACCTTC.